This TCR beta chain was recorded in a study of blood T cell repertoires in COVID-19. Across the study: The United States, Italy and Spain provided the acute and convalescent COVID-19 samples. From T cells, B-cell-depleted T cells, or PBMCs came the material, which was cDNA or gDNA.

In the original processing: Amplification from reference gene primers served as the basis for estimated nucleated cell counts. Clones were sequenced by immunoSEQ multiplex PCR, and TCRdb holds only the in-frame ones, with some missing. The DNA was the basis for D and trimming; V, J and clone size are from that table. The sample yields some 270,000 clones, 90% seen once. Grouping used clinical history reported by participants in a survey and questionnaire. Trimming pared 3 bases from V and 4 bases from J, leaving 18 bases between. CDR1 is MNHNS, CDR2 SASEGT, per germline. The CDR3 has 16 residues. The sample was PBMCs or T cells enriched from blood (not recorded which). The chain carries TRBV6-1 and TRBJ1-2, with D perhaps matching TRBD1 (5 bases). This clonotype was obtained from a woman in her thirties with acute COVID-19. CDR3 DNA: TGTGCCAGCAGTGATGCTTCCCCGGGGGTGGGCTATGGCTACACCTTC. Amino acids: CASSDASPGVGYGYTF.